The T cell receptor beta chain under discussion was sequenced for a study of T-cell memory formation after mild COVID-19. On the study more broadly: The TCR clusters were mostly specific to one donor.

TCRdb fed the 5' RACE reads into MiXCR, producing one record per CDR3 protein. The repertoire holds about 470,000 distinct CDR3 sequences, with approximately 18% as singletons. This clonotype was detected a few times. The sequenced sample consisted of PBMCs or a T cell subset sorted from them (not recorded which). This clonotype was obtained from an adult woman who had mild COVID-19 (a few samples of this study predate the infection). Cell type and time point are not known.

CDR3 amino acids: CASSRDRGRFEQFF. Here the CDR3 DNA reads TGTGCCAGCAGTCGGGACAGGGGGAGGTTTGAGCAGTTCTTC. The V call is TRBV11-2, the J call TRBJ2-1; 11 positions match TRBD1. Per germline, CDR1 SGHAT and CDR2 FQNNGV. There are 14 residues in the CDR3. The V gene end was trimmed by 6 bases and the J gene end by 9 bases; junction bases not matched to a gene: 7.